The 9 T cell receptor beta chains below were found in one sample sequenced in a study of Ad26.COV2.S vaccination and SARS-CoV-2 variants. Some clones are missing from TCRdb's copy, which holds only in-frame ones; the method was immunoSEQ multiplex PCR. Among approximately 350,000 clones listed, about four fifths were seen once. The sample's treatment: around 19 received Ad26.COV2.S at low or high dose, single or two shots; about 5 received placebo; per-sample allocation not given. Day 63 following the first vaccine or placebo injection was when the samples were taken. Material: peripheral blood, obtained in a trial of Ad26.COV2.S vaccine versus placebo. The receptors shown here come from a person between 18 and 65 years old who received the Ad26.COV2.S COVID-19 vaccine or a placebo.

The rearrangement joins TRBV29-1 to TRBJ1-1; D is undetermined. Germline lookup yields CDR1 SQVTM and CDR2 ANQGSEA. V dropped 7 bases and J dropped 11 bases, with 17 bases sitting between them. The CDR3 spans 11 residues. This CDR3 reads CSADLYGQAFF. DNA of the CDR3: TGCAGCGCCGACCTCTACGGGCAGGCTTTCTTT.

This sequence joins TRBV5-1 and TRBJ1-2, with TRBD1 matching 9 bases. The V and J ends lost 3 bases and 5 bases, in that order; junction bases with no gene match: 5. Germline lookup yields CDR1 SGHRS and CDR2 YFSETQ. The CDR3 consists of 14 residues. The CDR3 protein is CASSWTGEEYGYTF. As DNA, the CDR3 is TGCGCCAGCAGCTGGACAGGGGAGGAGTATGGCTACACCTTC.

Remarks on this clone: This same CDR3 is encoded by further DNA sequences in the sample. This CDR3 is CASSLSGGTGELFF. The CDR3 coding sequence is TGTGCCAGCAGCCTTAGCGGGGGCACCGGGGAGCTGTTTTTT. V is TRBV7-2 and J is TRBJ2-2; TRBD2 matches at 9 bases. The CDR3 has 14 amino acids. Germline V gives CDR1 SGHTA, CDR2 FQGNSA. V dropped 5 bases and J dropped 4; count of bases not matched to a gene: 2.

Only a few counts were recorded for this clone. The rearrangement uses TRBV11-2 and TRBJ1-6, with D perhaps matching TRBD1 (6 bases). V gave up 3 bases and J gave up 7 bases, with 10 bases separating them. From germline, CDR1 is SGHAT and CDR2 FQNNGV. The CDR3 has 14 residues. CDR3 sequence (DNA): TGTGCCAGCAGCTTCGGGGGCGGCAATTCACCCCTCCACTTT. Amino acids: CASSFGGGNSPLHF.

The chain recombines TRBV15 with TRBJ1-2, with unresolved D. This CDR3 is built from 16 residues. The germline V and J ends were trimmed by 1 base and 6 bases, with 18 bases remaining between them. CDR1 is LNHNV and CDR2 is YYDKDF in the germline V gene (reference sequence). The CDR3, as DNA: TGTGCCACCAGCAGAGGTAGGACCCAAAGCGGAGATGGCTACACCTTC. As protein: CATSRGRTQSGDGYTF.

The chain joins TRBV7-9 to TRBJ2-7; D remains ambiguous. CDR3 length: 13 residues. CDR1 is SEHNR and CDR2 is FQNEAQ in the germline V gene (reference sequence). Trimming pared 1 base from V and 7 bases from J, leaving 11 bases between. This CDR3 is CASSLGATPEQYF. CDR3 in DNA: TGTGCCAGCAGCTTAGGGGCTACGCCGGAGCAGTACTTC.

CDR3 sequence reads: CASKGLAGARKLFF. CDR3 in DNA: TGTGCCAGCAAAGGACTAGCGGGAGCCCGTAAACTGTTTTTT. The rearrangement joins TRBV27 to TRBJ2-2; 13 nucleotides match TRBD2. Trimming took 7 bases from V and 14 from J; bases not matched to a gene: 10. Germline loops: CDR1 MNHEY, CDR2 SMNVEV (reference sequence). The CDR3 spans 14 residues.

This clone was seen only once. This rearrangement joins TRBV19 to TRBJ1-6; D unresolved. From germline, CDR1 is LNHDA and CDR2 SQIVND (reference sequence). The CDR3 totals 13 residues. Trimming removed 3 bases from V and 9 bases from J, with 9 bases in between. DNA of the CDR3: TGTGCCAGTAGTATCCTCGAAGGTTCACCCCTCCACTTT. It yields the protein CASSILEGSPLHF.

Turning to this clone: The junction shows a germline mismatch at one end, possibly a read error. This chain uses TRBV20-1 with TRBJ2-1; no clear D gene. Germline CDR1 reads DFQATT; CDR2 reads SNEGSKA (reference sequence). CDR3 size: 9 residues. CDR3 bases: TGCAGTGCTATTTACGAAGGAATCTTC. Its protein product is CSAIYEGIF.